The T cell receptor (beta chain) described here comes from a study of blood T cell repertoires in COVID-19 (dated by TCRdb to the early 2020s). With regard to the full study: Collaborator samples came from the United States, Italy and Spain and covered acute and convalescent phases of COVID-19. The prospective study material was composed of cDNA or gDNA derived from T cells, B-cell-depleted T cells, or PBMCs. Samples came from the ongoing ImmuneRACE study (first 160 participants) plus 1,254 subjects from 6 global collaborators. Nearly every sample came with metadata listing a de-identified subject ID, COVID-19 status, age in years and sex. Where HLA class I and class II types were available, the types were taken from metadata supplied by the sample provider, not from assay-based typing. The repertoires were released in a freely available public database meant as a resource for research on the immune response to SARS-CoV-2. The dataset comprised deeply sampled blood TCRbeta repertoires from subjects exposed to, actively infected with, or recovered from COVID-19. Results the study describes overall, beyond this receptor: The amount of clinical and demographic metadata varied by source and participant and was provided uncurated.

Whole blood was collected in K2EDTA tubes by collaborating institutions according to the institutions' own protocols. For TCRbeta analysis, collaborators shipped samples in one of three forms: frozen whole blood, isolated PBMCs, or DNA extracted from either of those sample types. The immunoSEQ Assay, a bias-controlled multiplex PCR, was used to amplify TCRbeta CDR3 regions from genomic DNA. The paper's processing steps were these. The number of nucleated cells in each sample was estimated from the amplification of reference gene primers within the assay. To quantify the absolute abundance of each unique TCRbeta CDR3 rearrangement, sequence reads were collapsed and filtered. For each sample, productive Simpson clonality was calculated as the square root of Simpson's diversity index across productive rearrangements. TCRdb re-hosts the immuneACCESS table, in-frame sequences only. Its copies lack some clones; in the studies checked, an unresolved V gene accounts for under half of them, and the cause for the rest is not known. V, J and clone size derive from that table, while D and trimming were established from the DNA sequence. The sample profile shows about 260,000 clones; roughly 87% of them were found once. Clones ranked in the top ten supply more than 0.55% of the sample.

With respect to this clone: The antigen it recognizes is unknown. The input lacks base qualities; no much larger clone sits a single base away.

The sequence came from a human donor in a cohort sampled during active COVID-19. Sequences were obtained from peripheral blood.

The DNA sequence follows: TGTGCCAGCAGCTCGCCCCCGAGCATTGAAGCTTTCTTT. The encoded protein is CASSSPPSIEAFF. The sequence joins TRBV7-9 to TRBJ1-1; the D gene cannot be resolved reliably. CDR1 SEHNR and CDR2 FQNEAQ were looked up in the germline V gene (reference sequence). Deletion took 4 bases off V and 7 bases off J, with a span of 13 bases between the germline ends. Including cysteine and phenylalanine, the CDR3 has 13 amino acids. Of all the DNA, just the CDR3 is kept, 39 bases in frame from base 1.